The 26 T cell receptor beta chains below were found in one sample sequenced in a study of blood T cell repertoires in COVID-19. Measured with immunoSEQ multiplex PCR; TCRdb has only the in-frame clones, and not every one. The sample contains under 25,000 clones, around 70% of which appear only once. Sample: peripheral blood. These receptors all stem from a human donor in a cohort sampled during active or convalescent COVID-19.

The rearrangement links TRBV27 to TRBJ1-1; D unclear. V lost 4 bases to trimming and J lost 3 bases, with 9 bases between them. CDR3 length: 13 amino acids. Germline assignment: CDR1 MNHEY and CDR2 SMNVEV (reference sequence). The CDR3 sequence: CASSYRGDTEAFF. CDR3 in DNA: TGTGCCAGCAGTTACCGCGGGGACACTGAAGCTTTCTTT.

This clone has more than one count but fewer than ten. This rearrangement joins TRBV18 to TRBJ1-6, with 11 bases fitting TRBD1. Losses at the gene ends were 3 bases for V and 10 bases for J; bases not matched to a gene: 8. Germline loops: CDR1 KGHSH, CDR2 LQKENI. The CDR3 is 16 amino acids. The CDR3 here is CASSPAGQGAGSPLHF. CDR3 nucleotides: TGTGCCAGCTCACCCGCCGGACAGGGGGCAGGGTCACCCCTCCACTTT.

The chain uses TRBV28 and TRBJ1-5; D may be TRBD1 (6 bases). Trimming pared 3 bases from V and 2 bases from J, leaving 11 bases between. Germline CDR1 reads MDHEN; CDR2 reads SYDVKM. CDR3 length equals 15 residues. The CDR3 here is CASSFGAGGNQPQHF. Here the CDR3 DNA reads TGTGCCAGCAGTTTTGGGGCAGGGGGCAATCAGCCCCAGCATTTT.

This clone was recorded only once. The chain links TRBV13 to TRBJ1-3, with 7 bases aligning to TRBD1. Germline V CDR1 and CDR2: PRHDT, FYEKMQ (reference sequence). There are 16 residues in the CDR3. The V gene end was trimmed by 5 bases and the J gene end by 5 bases; junction bases not matched to a gene: 12. As DNA, the CDR3 is TGTGCCAGCAGCCGGGAGACAGGGTCGGGGAGAAACACCATATATTTT. Encoded protein: CASSRETGSGRNTIYF.

The CDR3 loop is CSVGQGAGVNYGYTF. CDR3 nucleotides: TGCAGCGTTGGACAGGGGGCGGGTGTAAACTATGGCTACACCTTC. The chain joins TRBV29-1 to TRBJ1-2; TRBD1 matches 10 bases. The CDR3 length is 15 residues. Germline V lookup: CDR1 SQVTM, CDR2 ANQGSEA. The J segment lost 2 bases and the V segment lost 4 bases, leaving 7 bases of the junction unmatched. The whole variable domain, filled in from reference TRBV29-1 and TRBJ1-2, reads SAVISQKPSRDICQRGTSLTIQCQVDSQVTMMFWYRQQPGQSLTLIATANQGSEATYESGFVIDKFPISRPNLTFSTLTVSNMSPEDSSIYLCSVGQGAGVNYGYTFGSGTRLTVV.

The V call is TRBV4-1, the J call TRBJ2-5; 7 bases line up with TRBD2. CDR3 length: 14 amino acids. The ends lost 2 bases at V and 5 bases at J; junction bases unmatched: 5. Per germline, CDR1 MGHRA and CDR2 YSYEKL. The CDR3 loop is CASSQTSGMETQYF. Here the CDR3 DNA reads TGCGCCAGCAGCCAAACGAGCGGGATGGAGACCCAGTACTTC.

This chain uses TRBV19 with TRBJ1-1; TRBD1 matches at 7 bases. V dropped 4 bases and J dropped 6; count of bases not matched to a gene: 8. Germline V gene lookup returns CDR1 LNHDA and CDR2 SQIVND (reference sequence). The CDR3 loop spans 14 amino acids. CDR3 loop: CASSSQGELAEAFF. The DNA of the CDR3 is TGTGCCAGTAGTAGCCAGGGGGAACTAGCTGAAGCTTTCTTT.

In its sample, this clone was seen a few times. The chain joins TRBV12-3 or TRBV12-4 to TRBJ1-4, with D hard to call. Deletions cut 2 bases from V and 13 bases from J, with 11 bases between. The CDR3 loop spans 12 amino acids. The CDR3 coding sequence is TGTGCCAGCAGTTTAAAGATGCAGTTACTGTTTTTT. Encoded protein: CASSLKMQLLFF.

This chain connects TRBV28 to TRBJ1-6; no firm D call. V lost 1 base and J lost 7, with 11 bases in between. This CDR3 contains 15 residues. Germline CDR1 and CDR2: MDHEN and SYDVKM. CDR3 protein: CASSLSDNSNSPLHF. DNA of the CDR3: TGTGCCAGCAGTTTATCCGACAATTCCAATTCACCCCTCCACTTT.

CDR3 protein: CASSARLPTDTQYF. CDR3 sequence (DNA): TGTGCCAGCAGCGCCAGACTGCCCACAGATACGCAGTATTTT. This chain links TRBV9 with TRBJ2-3; no firm D call. V was pared by 3 bases and J by 2 bases, with 10 bases between. This CDR3 spans 14 amino acids. Germline V gene data show CDR1 as SGDLS and CDR2 as YYNGEE.

The gene calls are TRBV6-2 or TRBV6-3 and TRBJ2-7; 10 nucleotides agree with TRBD2. V lost 5 bases and J lost 1; bases outside the gene matches: 2. Germline V gene sequence: CDR1 MNHEY, CDR2 SVGEGT. The CDR3 spans 14 residues. In DNA form, the CDR3 reads TGTGCCAGCAGTGTAGCGGGAGGATCCTACGAGCAGTACTTC. It translates to CASSVAGGSYEQYF.

This clone was seen a handful of times. The rearrangement uses TRBV9 and TRBJ2-2; TRBD1 is a possible D gene (6 bases). With 4 bases removed from V and 0 bases from J, the gap between germline ends came to 13 bases. This CDR3 spans 16 amino acids. Germline assignment: CDR1 SGDLS and CDR2 YYNGEE. The CDR3 sequence: CASSHTGTANTGELFF. The DNA for the CDR3 is TGTGCCAGCAGCCATACAGGGACGGCGAACACCGGGGAGCTGTTTTTT.

The gene calls are TRBV12-3 or TRBV12-4 and TRBJ2-5; TRBD1 matches at 7 bases. The ends lost 5 bases at V and 5 bases at J; junction bases unmatched: 5. CDR3 length: 13 residues. The CDR3 DNA reads TGTGCCAGCAGTCCCGGGACAGCCGAGACCCAGTACTTC. Residues: CASSPGTAETQYF.

The chain combines TRBV5-6 with TRBJ2-3, with D perhaps matching TRBD2 (6 bases). Deletions cut 0 bases from V and 1 base from J, with 18 bases between. The CDR3 is 18 amino acids. CDR1 and CDR2 (germline): SGHDT, YYEEEE. This CDR3 is CASSLGFFGRLRTDTQYF. In DNA, the CDR3 is TGTGCCAGCAGCTTGGGTTTCTTCGGGAGACTACGCACAGATACGCAGTATTTT.

The V and J genes are TRBV10-3 and TRBJ2-5; 9 positions agree with TRBD2. The CDR3 contains 15 residues. CDR1 is ENHRY and CDR2 is SYGVKD in the germline V gene. V shed 10 bases, J shed 2 bases, and the junction held 11 bases outside the gene matches. The CDR3 nucleotides are TGTGCCAGCAGACATAGCGGGAGTGGGCAAGAGACCCAGTACTTC. Its protein product is CASRHSGSGQETQYF.

This clone occurred a few times. CDR3 protein: CASSPLGQGWNTIYF. The CDR3 DNA reads TGTGCCAGCAGTCCATTGGGACAGGGATGGAACACCATATATTTT. The rearrangement uses TRBV2 and TRBJ1-3; TRBD1 aligns across 9 bases. J lost 7 bases, V lost 5 bases, and 9 bases had no gene match. Germline V CDR1 and CDR2: SNHLY, FYNNEI. This CDR3 region has 15 residues.

The rearrangement links TRBV15 to TRBJ1-4; 9 bases are a match to TRBD1. V shed 6 bases, J shed 8 bases, and the junction held 10 bases outside the gene matches. CDR3 length: 15 amino acids. CDR1 is LNHNV and CDR2 is YYDKDF in the germline V gene (reference sequence). CDR3 in DNA: TGTGCCACCAGGAGGGGGGACAGGGAGGGGGAAAAACTGTTTTTT. This gives the protein CATRRGDREGEKLFF.

The rearrangement joins TRBV18 to TRBJ2-5; no clear D. V was shortened by 2 bases and J by 5 bases, with 12 bases between the two germline ends. This CDR3 is built from 14 residues. Per germline, CDR1 KGHSH and CDR2 LQKENI. CDR3: CASSPENMRETQYF. In DNA, the CDR3 is TGTGCCAGCTCACCAGAAAATATGAGGGAGACCCAGTACTTC. Full variable domain (outside the CDR3, taken from reference TRBV18 and TRBJ2-5): NAGVMQNPRHLVRRRGQEARLRCSPMKGHSHVYWYRQLPEEGLKFMVYLQKENIIDESGMPKERFSAEFPKEGPSILRIQQVVRGDSAAYFCASSPENMRETQYFGPGTRLLVL.

This clone has just one count. The J gene is TRBJ2-1, the V gene TRBV11-2; 10 bases map to TRBD1. This CDR3 is 15 amino acids long. The germline V gene encodes CDR1 SGHAT and CDR2 FQNNGV. V shed 5 bases and J 6 bases; nucleotides not matched to a gene: 7. This CDR3 is CASSQPGTGVNEQFF. The DNA for the CDR3 is TGTGCCAGCAGCCAACCCGGGACAGGGGTCAATGAGCAGTTCTTC.

This chain links TRBV7-2 with TRBJ2-1, with TRBD2 as a possible D gene (5 bases). Germline V CDR1 and CDR2: SGHTA, FQGNSA. Trimming took off 1 base at V and 7 bases at J, with 17 bases between the two ends. This CDR3 comprises 16 residues. The DNA for the CDR3 is TGTGCCAGCAGCTTAGTACTAGGTGGGAGAGTTAATGAGCAGTTCTTC. Its translation: CASSLVLGGRVNEQFF.

The chain couples TRBV5-1 to TRBJ2-2; 10 nucleotides line up with TRBD2. Germline V gene data show CDR1 as SGHRS and CDR2 as YFSETQ. With V trimmed by 7 bases and J by 4 bases, 16 bases remained unmatched. The CDR3 has 18 residues. The CDR3: CASRRTSSGSLTTGELFF. In DNA form, the CDR3 reads TGCGCCAGCCGACGAACCTCTAGCGGGAGTTTGACCACCGGGGAGCTGTTTTTT.

The V gene is TRBV7-2, the J gene TRBJ2-3, with a tentative D call TRBD2 (6 bases). Germline V gives CDR1 SGHTA, CDR2 FQGNSA. This CDR3 is built from 18 residues. Trimming stripped 1 base from V and 6 bases from J, with 23 bases between. CDR3 nucleotides: TGTGCCAGCAGCTTAGTCGGAGCGGGCATCCTAGATGGGGATACGCAGTATTTT. Translation gives CASSLVGAGILDGDTQYF.

This chain links TRBV27 with TRBJ2-3; the D gene is possibly TRBD1 (6 bases). Per the germline V gene, CDR1 is MNHEY and CDR2 is SMNVEV (reference sequence). The CDR3 has 13 residues. V lost 4 bases and J lost 5, with 10 bases in between. The CDR3 coding sequence is TGTGCCAGCAGTTCACGACAGGTAGATACGCAGTATTTT. Translated, it gives CASSSRQVDTQYF.

This chain uses TRBV28 with TRBJ1-5, with D unclear. Per germline, CDR1 MDHEN and CDR2 SYDVKM. This CDR3 comprises 16 residues. V dropped 3 bases and J dropped 0 bases, with 12 bases sitting between them. DNA for the CDR3: TGTGCCAGCAGTTTCATCCGGGAGAATAGCAATCAGCCCCAGCATTTT. Translation: CASSFIRENSNQPQHF.

This sequence joins TRBV19 and TRBJ2-1, with D tentatively TRBD2 (6 bases). CDR3 length: 11 amino acids. V was cut by 5 bases and J by 12 bases, with 11 bases left in between. Germline V gives CDR1 LNHDA, CDR2 SQIVND (reference sequence). The CDR3 loop reads CASSRGEAQFF. The CDR3, as DNA: TGTGCCAGTAGTCGCGGGGAGGCGCAGTTCTTC.

Concerning this clone itself: The conserved closing phenylalanine or tryptophan is absent in this CDR3, likely reflecting a read error. Because the CDR3's place on the DNA is in doubt, the DNA is left out and the CDR3 is given as listed by TCRdb. The V gene is TRBV21-1, the J gene TRBJ1-3. TRBV21-1 is given as a pseudogene. The CDR3 is 10 amino acids long, termini counted. CDR3 in amino acids: CASTPPRSRG.